A single sample gave rise to the 12 T cell receptor beta chains below, sequenced in a study of CD8+ T cells in alopecia areata. In each case, RNA was isolated and then reverse transcribed into cDNA as the sequencing template. Measured with immunoSEQ multiplex PCR; TCRdb has only the in-frame clones, and not every one. In the table there are about 270,000 clones, 45% to 70% of which are singletons. Specified treatment: oral pan-JAK inhibitor, 5-10 mg twice daily. The input for sequencing was CD4+ T cells sorted from blood, taken around week 54, from a patient treated with tofacitinib. Source of these receptors: a human donor with alopecia areata.

This clone has a handful of counts. An end of the junction does not agree with germline; a read error may underlie this. The chain has TRBV30 and TRBJ1-2; 10 bases line up with TRBD1. This CDR3 has 11 residues. Germline V lookup: CDR1 GTSNPN, CDR2 SVGIG (reference sequence). This CDR3 is CAWSGGQGISF. Here the CDR3 DNA reads TGTGCCTGGAGTGGGGGACAGGGGATTTCCTTC.

J is TRBJ2-1 and V is TRBV4-1; 13 bases line up with TRBD2. Germline CDR1 reads MGHRA; CDR2 reads YSYEKL. Losses at the gene ends were 3 bases for V and 7 bases for J; bases not matched to a gene: 3. The CDR3 spans 15 residues. This CDR3 reads CASSQGLAGWNEQFF. DNA for the CDR3: TGCGCCAGCAGCCAGGGACTAGCGGGGTGGAATGAGCAGTTCTTC.

The chain's CDR3 is CASSRDRYEQYF. DNA for the CDR3: TGTGCCAGCAGTCGGGACCGCTACGAGCAGTACTTC. The chain recombines TRBV2 with TRBJ2-7, with D perhaps assigned TRBD1 or TRBD2 (5 bases each). The length of the CDR3 is 12 residues. Germline V gene lookup returns CDR1 SNHLY and CDR2 FYNNEI. Trimming took 5 bases from V and 3 from J, leaving 8 bases between them. Filled out from reference TRBV2 and TRBJ2-7, the complete variable domain reads EPEVTQTPSHQVTQMGQEVILRCVPISNHLYFYWYRQILGQKVEFLVSFYNNEISEKSEIFDDQFSVERPDGSNFTLKIRSTKLEDSAMYFCASSRDRYEQYFGPGTRLTVT.

This sequence joins TRBV6-5 and TRBJ1-6; D is undetermined. Trimming took off 7 bases at V and 3 bases at J, with 13 bases between the two ends. Germline-derived CDR1 and CDR2 are MNHEY and SVGAGI. The CDR3 is 15 amino acids. Here the CDR3 DNA reads TGTGCCAGCATGGAAACGGCTCTCTATAATTCACCCCTCCACTTT. This codes for CASMETALYNSPLHF.

This clone was detected once. This sequence joins TRBV20-1 and TRBJ1-1; the D is unclear. CDR1 and CDR2 from the germline V gene are DFQATT and SNEGSKA (reference sequence). Trimming stripped 5 bases from V and 9 bases from J, with 13 bases between. This CDR3 is 11 amino acids long. CDR3 nucleotide sequence: TGCAGTGCTTACCGGTCAGATAAAGCTTTCTTT. This gives the protein CSAYRSDKAFF.

In regard to this clone: At the DNA level, this CDR3 is encoded by other sequences in the same sample as well. The chain carries TRBV30 and TRBJ1-2; D is undetermined. Trimming pared 0 bases from V and 4 bases from J, leaving 6 bases between. Germline assignment: CDR1 GTSNPN and CDR2 SVGIG (reference sequence). The CDR3 totals 12 residues. As DNA, the CDR3 is TGTGCCTGGAGTGTGTCTGGCTATGGCTACACCTTC. This translates into CAWSVSGYGYTF.

The V gene is TRBV5-6, the J gene TRBJ2-1, with D possibly TRBD2 on 5 matching bases. Germline V lookup: CDR1 SGHDT, CDR2 YYEEEE. The CDR3 spans 15 residues. Trimming removed 2 bases from V and 7 bases from J, with 16 bases in between. The CDR3 spells CASSLPFGVWNEQFF. The CDR3 bases are TGTGCCAGCAGCTTACCCTTCGGGGTGTGGAATGAGCAGTTCTTC.

The sample holds one count of this clone. The V call is TRBV4-2, the J call TRBJ1-6, with D tentatively TRBD1 (5 bases). Trimming took 0 bases from V and 7 from J, leaving 7 bases between them. The CDR3 extends over 14 amino acids. Germline CDR1 reads LGHNA; CDR2 reads YNFKEQ. CDR3 DNA: TGTGCCAGCAGCCAAGAGGGGGTGAATTCACCCCTCCACTTT. Its translation is CASSQEGVNSPLHF.

The rearrangement joins TRBV4-2 to TRBJ2-5, with D possibly matching TRBD2 (6 bases). This CDR3 spans 15 amino acids. Germline loops: CDR1 LGHNA, CDR2 YNFKEQ. V gave up 0 bases and J gave up 4 bases, with 12 bases separating them. CDR3 coding DNA: TGTGCCAGCAGCCAAGAGGCAGGAGGGACAGAGACCCAGTACTTC. Translated, it gives CASSQEAGGTETQYF.

This clone was detected only a few times. The sample contains more than one DNA sequence encoding this CDR3. The gene calls are TRBV7-2 and TRBJ2-1, with 11 bases fitting TRBD2. The CDR3 runs 15 residues. V was clipped by 4 bases and J by 6 bases; unmatched bases: 5. From germline, CDR1 is SGHTA and CDR2 FQGNSA. This chain's CDR3 is CASSSTSGGVNEQFF. CDR3 DNA sequence: TGTGCCAGCAGCTCAACTAGCGGGGGTGTCAATGAGCAGTTCTTC.

V usage is TRBV29-1 and J usage is TRBJ1-2, with no clear D. This CDR3 comprises 13 residues. The germline V and J ends were trimmed by 0 bases and 6 bases, with 11 bases remaining between them. Germline lookup yields CDR1 SQVTM and CDR2 ANQGSEA. CDR3 protein: CSVEDLRRDGYTF. The CDR3 nucleotides read TGCAGCGTTGAAGATCTTCGGAGGGATGGCTACACCTTC. The full variable domain, its missing parts supplied by reference TRBV29-1 and TRBJ1-2, is SAVISQKPSRDICQRGTSLTIQCQVDSQVTMMFWYRQQPGQSLTLIATANQGSEATYESGFVIDKFPISRPNLTFSTLTVSNMSPEDSSIYLCSVEDLRRDGYTFGSGTRLTVV.

The chain recombines TRBV5-1 with TRBJ2-3; 8 bases are shared with TRBD2. After removal of 4 bases from V and 8 bases from J, the junction contained 9 bases not matched to a gene. The germline V gene encodes CDR1 SGHRS and CDR2 YFSETQ. The CDR3 has 14 amino acids. The CDR3 nucleotides read TGCGCCAGCAGCCCGCCTGCGGGGGGCGTTACGCAGTATTTT. Translation: CASSPPAGGVTQYF.